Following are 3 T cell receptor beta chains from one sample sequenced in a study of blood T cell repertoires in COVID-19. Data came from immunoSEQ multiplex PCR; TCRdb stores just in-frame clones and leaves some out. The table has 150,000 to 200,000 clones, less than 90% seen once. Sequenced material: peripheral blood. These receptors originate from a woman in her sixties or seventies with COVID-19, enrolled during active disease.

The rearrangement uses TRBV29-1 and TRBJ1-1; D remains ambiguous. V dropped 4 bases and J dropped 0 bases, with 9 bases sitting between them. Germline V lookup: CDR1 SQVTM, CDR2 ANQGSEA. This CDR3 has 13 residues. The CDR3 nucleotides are TGCAGCGTTGGTGTCAGTATGAACACTGAAGCTTTCTTT. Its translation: CSVGVSMNTEAFF.

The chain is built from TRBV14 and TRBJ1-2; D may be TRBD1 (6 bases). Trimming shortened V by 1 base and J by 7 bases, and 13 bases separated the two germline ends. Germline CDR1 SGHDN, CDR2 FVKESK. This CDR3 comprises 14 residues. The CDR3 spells CASSQGTARFGYTF. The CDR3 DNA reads TGTGCCAGCAGCCAAGGGACAGCGCGCTTTGGCTACACCTTC.

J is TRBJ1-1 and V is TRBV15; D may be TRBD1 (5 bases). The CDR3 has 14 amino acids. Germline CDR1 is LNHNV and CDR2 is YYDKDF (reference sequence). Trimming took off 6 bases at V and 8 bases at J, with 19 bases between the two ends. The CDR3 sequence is CATRQPGQSLEAFF. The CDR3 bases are TGTGCCACCAGACAACCTGGACAAAGTTTGGAAGCTTTCTTT.